Below are 14 T cell receptor beta chains sequenced from a single sample in a study of blood T cells in healthy people across ages. Primers used in a second PCR of roughly 6 to 11 cycles were a sample-barcoded 5' primer and a J-beta primer mix. TCRdb fed the 5' RACE reads into MiXCR, producing one record per CDR3 protein. Among 1.5 million or so distinct CDR3 sequences listed, 35% to 45% were seen once. The sequenced material came from blood. The receptors stem from a woman aged 18-29 years in good health.

In the case of this clonotype: The missing conserved phenylalanine or tryptophan at the end of this CDR3 makes a read error likely. The chain is built from TRBV7-2 and TRBJ1-6; no firm D call. Germline V lookup: CDR1 SGHTA, CDR2 FQGNSA. The V end lost 0 bases, the J end lost 7 bases, and 13 bases lay between the germline ends. This CDR3 is 16 amino acids long. CDR3: CASSLAAGMENSPLHL. In DNA form, the CDR3 reads TGTGCCAGCAGCTTAGCGGCGGGAATGGAAAATTCACCCCTCCACTTA.

V gene TRBV27 combines with J gene TRBJ2-3; TRBD2 matches 10 bases. The CDR3 contains 15 residues. Per the germline V gene, CDR1 is MNHEY and CDR2 is SMNVEV (reference sequence). V shed 7 bases, J shed 2 bases, and the junction held 6 bases outside the gene matches. CDR3 sequence reads: CASTRLAGITDTQYF. Written as DNA, the CDR3 is TGTGCCAGCACCCGACTAGCGGGTATCACAGATACGCAGTATTTT.

This clonotype was recorded many times. The chain links TRBV4-1 to TRBJ2-3; D remains unclear. In germline, CDR1 is MGHRA, CDR2 YSYEKL. CDR3 length equals 13 residues. Trimming took off 3 bases at V and 2 bases at J, with 6 bases between the two ends. CDR3 coding DNA: TGCGCCAGCAGCCAGGAATACACAGATACGCAGTATTTT. Protein: CASSQEYTDTQYF.

This chain connects TRBV10-3 to TRBJ1-1; 7 bases map to TRBD1. The CDR3 length is 15 residues. The V gene's germline CDR1 is ENHRY and CDR2 SYGVKD. J gave up 4 bases and V 0 bases, and 5 bases lay outside the gene matches. CDR3 sequence reads: CAISESGQTGTEAFF. The CDR3 DNA is TGTGCCATCAGTGAGTCGGGACAGACGGGCACTGAAGCTTTCTTT.

This chain joins TRBV5-1 and TRBJ1-2; 7 nucleotides agree with TRBD1. The CDR3 is 18 residues long. The germline V gene encodes CDR1 SGHRS and CDR2 YFSETQ. V was clipped by 4 bases and J by 7 bases; unmatched bases: 22. This CDR3 is CASSPGQEGVLTMGGYTF. CDR3 nucleotides: TGCGCCAGCAGCCCCGGACAGGAGGGGGTACTAACTATGGGTGGCTACACCTTC.

The genes are TRBV20-1 and TRBJ1-2, with 9 positions matching TRBD1. The CDR3 spans 16 residues. Germline values: CDR1 DFQATT, CDR2 SNEGSKA (reference sequence). The J segment lost 2 bases and the V segment lost 6 bases, leaving 13 bases of the junction unmatched. Written as DNA, the CDR3 is TGCAGTGCCGGAGCACTTCCGACAGGGGGAAACTATGGCTACACCTTC. It encodes CSAGALPTGGNYGYTF.

This clonotype has more than one count but fewer than ten. The chain joins TRBV11-2 to TRBJ2-5, with 9 nucleotides matching TRBD2. J gave up 5 bases and V 1 base, and 5 bases lay outside the gene matches. Looked up from germline, CDR1 is SGHAT and CDR2 is FQNNGV. The CDR3 consists of 15 residues. The CDR3 DNA sequence: TGTGCCAGCAGCTTAGTTCTAACTAGCGGGGAGACCCAGTACTTC. Protein sequence: CASSLVLTSGETQYF.

For the CDR3, the DNA is TGCAGTGCCAGTGACAGGGGGTGCGTCTATGGCTACACCTTC. Its protein product is CSASDRGCVYGYTF. The chain joins TRBV20-1 to TRBJ1-2; 9 nucleotides match TRBD1. V dropped 6 bases and J dropped 4; count of bases not matched to a gene: 9. The germline CDR1 and CDR2 sequences are DFQATT and SNEGSKA (reference sequence). The CDR3 has 14 residues.

This clonotype showed up just a few times. The chain is built from TRBV6-1 and TRBJ2-1, with D tentatively TRBD2 (5 bases). The CDR3 consists of 14 residues. CDR1 and CDR2 (germline): MNHNS, SASEGT. Trimming took 5 bases from V and 2 from J, leaving 10 bases between them. The CDR3 DNA is TGTGCCAGCAGTCAGGACTTCGCCTACAATGAGCAGTTCTTC. The encoded protein is CASSQDFAYNEQFF.

With respect to this clonotype: One end of the junction does not line up with germline, which may come from a read error. The chain couples TRBV7-9 to TRBJ2-4, with 7 positions matching TRBD1. The DNA end lines up better with TRBJ2-7; the J call may be wrong. The CDR3 has 14 residues. Germline-derived CDR1 and CDR2 are SEHNR and FQNEAQ (reference sequence). CDR3: CTSSPPGTDYEQYF. In DNA, the CDR3 is TGTACCAGCAGCCCTCCGGGGACAGACTACGAGCAGTACTTC.

The sample holds a few counts of this clonotype. V gene TRBV20-1 combines with J gene TRBJ1-2; perhaps TRBD1 as D (5 bases). The CDR3 loop spans 13 amino acids. CDR1 DFQATT and CDR2 SNEGSKA come from the germline V gene (reference sequence). V lost 1 base to trimming and J lost 7 bases, with 13 bases between them. The CDR3, as DNA: TGCAGTGCTAGAGTTTCTCAGGGAAGTGGCTACACCTTC. Its translation is CSARVSQGSGYTF.

V usage is TRBV7-9 and J usage is TRBJ2-1; perhaps TRBD2 as D (5 bases). The CDR3 has 13 amino acids. Trimming stripped 7 bases from V and 5 bases from J, with 12 bases between. Germline V gene sequence: CDR1 SEHNR, CDR2 FQNEAQ (reference sequence). This chain's CDR3 is CASTSAGDNEQFF. For the CDR3, the DNA is TGTGCCAGCACCTCCGCGGGTGACAATGAGCAGTTCTTC.

This clonotype has just a few counts. This chain links TRBV28 with TRBJ2-7; 8 bases match TRBD2. The junction had 9 bases not matched to a gene; V was cut back by 11 bases and J by 0 bases. Germline V gene sequence: CDR1 MDHEN, CDR2 SYDVKM. There are 14 residues in the CDR3. CDR3 nucleotides: TGTGCCGCCGGGAGGGTGCCACCCTCCTACGAGCAGTACTTC. This translates into CAAGRVPPSYEQYF. The full variable domain, with the rest looked up from reference TRBV28 and TRBJ2-7, is DVKVTQSSRYLVKRTGEKVFLECVQDMDHENMFWYRQDPGLGLRLIYFSYDVKMKEKGDIPEGYSVSREKKERFSLILESASTNQTSMYLCAAGRVPPSYEQYFGPGTRLTVT.

This chain links TRBV10-3 with TRBJ2-5, with a tentative D call TRBD2 (6 bases). The CDR3 runs to 14 residues. Between the trimmed V and J ends, which lost 4 bases and 4 bases, there was a span of 13 bases. The germline CDR1 and CDR2 sequences are ENHRY and SYGVKD. The DNA of the CDR3 is TGTGCCATCAGTGGTCTCTTCGGGGGAGAGACCCAGTACTTC. This gives the protein CAISGLFGGETQYF.